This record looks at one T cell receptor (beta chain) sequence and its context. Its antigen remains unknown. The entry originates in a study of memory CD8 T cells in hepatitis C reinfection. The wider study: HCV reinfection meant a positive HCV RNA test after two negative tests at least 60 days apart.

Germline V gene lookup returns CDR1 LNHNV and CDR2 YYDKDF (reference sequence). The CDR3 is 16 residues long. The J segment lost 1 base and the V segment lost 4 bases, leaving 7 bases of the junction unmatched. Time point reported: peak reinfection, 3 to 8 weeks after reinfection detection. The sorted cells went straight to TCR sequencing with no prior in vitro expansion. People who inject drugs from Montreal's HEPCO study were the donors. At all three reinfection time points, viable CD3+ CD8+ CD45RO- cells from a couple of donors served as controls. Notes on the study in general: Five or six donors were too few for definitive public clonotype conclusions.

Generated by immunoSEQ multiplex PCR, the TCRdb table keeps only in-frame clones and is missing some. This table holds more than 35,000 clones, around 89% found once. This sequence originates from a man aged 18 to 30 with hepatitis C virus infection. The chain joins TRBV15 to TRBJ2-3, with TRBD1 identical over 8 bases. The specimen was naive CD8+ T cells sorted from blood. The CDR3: CATSTRTGLGTDTQYF. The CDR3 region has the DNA TGTGCCACCAGCACGAGGACAGGGCTAGGCACAGATACGCAGTATTTT. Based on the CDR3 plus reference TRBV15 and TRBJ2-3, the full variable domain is DAMVIQNPRYQVTQFGKPVTLSCSQTLNHNVMYWYQQKSSQAPKLLFHYYDKDFNNEADTPDNFQSRRPNTSFCFLDIRSPGLGDTAMYLCATSTRTGLGTDTQYFGPGTRLTVL.